This T cell receptor beta chain was documented in a study of breast tumors, draining lymph nodes, adjacent tissues. The study, taken as a whole, reports: Compared with lymph nodes, tumors were less diverse; compared with nontumor tissue, more. The lymph node origin of tumor T cells was framed as consistent with a hypothesis, not demonstrated. Most tumor T cells seemingly derive from lymph node, then expand in tumor.

Breast cancer patients provided tissue from their axillary draining lymph nodes. This clonotype was observed at least ten times. What it recognizes is unknown. TCRdb re-analysed the multiplex PCR reads in MiXCR, keeping a single row per CDR3 protein. The table has approximately 180,000 distinct CDR3 sequences, roughly 35% seen once; the top ten hold around 3.5%. The V and J ends lost 2 bases and 6 bases respectively, with 9 bases between them. The germline V gene has CDR1 ENHRY and CDR2 SYGVKD. The CDR3 runs to 13 residues. The clonotype originates from a female donor with breast cancer. Some clones in this sample may be carry-over from other donors' samples. Sequencing used axillary lymph node tissue. The V gene is TRBV10-3, the J gene TRBJ2-3; D remains unclear. The CDR3 bases are TGTGCCATCAGTGAGGGACGTTCGGATACGCAGTATTTT. This codes for CAISEGRSDTQYF.